The 32 T cell receptor beta chains in this list originate from one sample, sequenced in a study of T cell changes during pregnancy in multiple sclerosis. The table came from immunoSEQ multiplex PCR; TCRdb's copy has only in-frame clones and leaves some out. The sample has under 40,000 clones, around nine tenths seen once. Here the sequenced sample was peripheral blood, taken in the third trimester of pregnancy. The receptors were sampled from a female donor in good health, enrolled as a control in a pregnancy study.

The V call is TRBV19, the J call TRBJ1-2, with unresolved D. Deletions cut 6 bases from V and 1 base from J, with 9 bases between. The germline CDR1 and CDR2 sequences are LNHDA and SQIVND (reference sequence). The CDR3 loop spans 13 amino acids. This CDR3 is CASSVDINYGYTF. The DNA for the CDR3 is TGTGCCAGTAGCGTTGACATTAACTATGGCTACACCTTC.

The gene calls are TRBV6-1 and TRBJ1-6; a weak D match, TRBD1 (6 bases). V lost 6 bases and J lost 1, with 7 bases in between. Germline V gene data show CDR1 as MNHNS and CDR2 as SASEGT. The CDR3 is 14 residues long. CDR3 loop: CASSRGSYNSPLHF. Written as DNA, the CDR3 is TGTGCCAGCAGCAGGGGTTCCTATAATTCACCCCTCCACTTT.

This chain connects TRBV25-1 to TRBJ1-4; 7 nucleotides line up with TRBD1. Germline V gene sequence: CDR1 MGHDK, CDR2 SYGVNS. CDR3 length equals 14 residues. The junction had 5 bases not matched to a gene; V was cut back by 2 bases and J by 8 bases. As DNA, the CDR3 is TGTGCCAGCAGTGAACCAACAGGGGCGGAAAAACTGTTTTTT. This encodes CASSEPTGAEKLFF.

The chain uses TRBV28 and TRBJ2-1, with D possibly matching TRBD1 (6 bases). There are 13 residues in the CDR3. V lost 5 bases and J lost 8, with 13 bases in between. In germline, CDR1 is MDHEN, CDR2 SYDVKM. The CDR3 loop reads CASSVQGADEQFF. The CDR3 nucleotides read TGTGCCAGCAGTGTACAGGGCGCCGATGAGCAGTTCTTC.

V gene TRBV7-8 combines with J gene TRBJ2-7; no reliable D call. This CDR3 region has 14 residues. Germline CDR1 SGHVS, CDR2 FQNEAQ. V lost 6 bases and J 12 bases, leaving 24 bases between the germline ends. CDR3 region: CASSPQIPSNSWYF. CDR3 bases: TGTGCCAGCAGTCCTCAGATTCCGAGTAATAGCTGGTACTTC.

J is TRBJ2-6 and V is TRBV11-2, with a weak D call TRBD1 (6 bases). This CDR3 has 16 amino acids. Germline V gene lookup returns CDR1 SGHAT and CDR2 FQNNGV. Trimming removed 3 bases from V and 0 bases from J, with 9 bases in between. The CDR3 sequence: CASSFRQVSGANVLTF. DNA of the CDR3: TGTGCCAGCAGCTTCAGACAGGTCTCTGGGGCCAACGTCCTGACTTTC.

The chain joins TRBV2 to TRBJ2-1, with 13 positions matching TRBD2. The CDR3 runs 17 residues. Germline lookup yields CDR1 SNHLY and CDR2 FYNNEI. V dropped 3 bases and J dropped 7; count of bases not matched to a gene: 9. CDR3 loop: CASSDLPGLAGINEQFF. DNA for the CDR3: TGTGCCAGCAGTGATCTCCCGGGACTAGCGGGAATTAATGAGCAGTTCTTC.

Here the CDR3 reads CASSFGRANYGYTF. CDR3 in DNA: TGTGCCAGCAGCTTCGGCAGGGCCAACTATGGCTACACCTTC. The chain employs TRBV7-9 and TRBJ1-2; perhaps TRBD1 as D (5 bases). This CDR3 spans 14 amino acids. The V and J ends lost 3 bases and 2 bases respectively, with 10 bases between them. Per the germline V gene, CDR1 is SEHNR and CDR2 is FQNEAQ (reference sequence).

The chain combines TRBV7-2 with TRBJ1-1; no clear D gene. This CDR3 contains 12 residues. Germline CDR1 SGHTA, CDR2 FQGNSA. V was clipped by 5 bases and J by 4 bases, with 8 bases between them. The CDR3 bases are TGTGCCAGCAGCCCGAGGGTCACTGAAGCTTTCTTT. The encoded protein is CASSPRVTEAFF.

The chain is built from TRBV5-1 and TRBJ2-3; D not certain. Per germline, CDR1 SGHRS and CDR2 YFSETQ. The CDR3 has 11 residues. Trimming shortened V by 3 bases and J by 5 bases, and 4 bases separated the two germline ends. This chain's CDR3 is CASSSKDTQYF. In DNA form, the CDR3 reads TGCGCCAGCAGCTCAAAAGATACGCAGTATTTT.

The V and J genes are TRBV6-5 and TRBJ2-3; 8 positions agree with TRBD1. Trimming cost V 5 bases and J 4 bases; bases outside gene matches: 5. This CDR3 region has 14 residues. Germline assignment: CDR1 MNHEY and CDR2 SVGAGI. Written as DNA, the CDR3 is TGTGCCAGCAGTAGAGACAGGGGCGCAGATACGCAGTATTTT. Its translation is CASSRDRGADTQYF.

This chain connects TRBV4-1 to TRBJ1-4; D uncertain. The V and J ends lost 2 bases and 8 bases respectively, with 9 bases between them. CDR1 MGHRA and CDR2 YSYEKL come from the germline V gene. This CDR3 comprises 13 residues. CDR3 residues: CASSQPGIEKLFF. CDR3 bases: TGCGCCAGCAGCCAACCGGGGATCGAAAAACTGTTTTTT.

V gene TRBV10-3 combines with J gene TRBJ2-3, with TRBD1 identical over 9 bases. Germline values: CDR1 ENHRY, CDR2 SYGVKD. V gave up 4 bases and J gave up 4 bases; unmatched junction bases: 6. The CDR3 contains 15 residues. This CDR3 reads CAISGDRESSDTQYF. CDR3 sequence (DNA): TGTGCCATCAGTGGGGACAGGGAGAGCTCAGATACGCAGTATTTT.

This chain joins TRBV11-3 and TRBJ2-3; 7 bases line up with TRBD2. CDR3 length equals 14 residues. V trimming: 5 bases; J trimming: 1 base; junction bases outside the gene matches: 3. Germline values: CDR1 SGHNT, CDR2 YENEEA. In DNA form, the CDR3 reads TGTGCCAGCAGCCATAGCGGGCGCACAGATACGCAGTATTTT. Amino acid sequence: CASSHSGRTDTQYF.

This chain connects TRBV9 to TRBJ2-5, with TRBD2 identical over 8 bases. The CDR3 is 16 amino acids. In germline, CDR1 is SGDLS, CDR2 YYNGEE. With 0 bases clipped from V and 1 base from J, the junction kept 5 bases outside the gene matches. CDR3 sequence (DNA): TGTGCCAGCAGCGTAGCACCGGGGGGGCGCCAAGAGACCCAGTACTTC. Protein: CASSVAPGGRQETQYF.

This clone was found once. CDR3 nucleotides: TGCGCCAGCAGTGGGGGAGTCGAGCAGTACTTC. It yields the protein CASSGGVEQYF. The rearrangement uses TRBV10-2 and TRBJ2-7, with D maybe TRBD2 (5 bases). The length of the CDR3 is 11 residues. The V end was cut by 4 bases, the J end by 6 bases, with 7 bases between. Per germline, CDR1 WSHSY and CDR2 SAAADI.

The chain carries TRBV4-1 and TRBJ2-7, with a tentative D call TRBD1 (6 bases). The germline V gene has CDR1 MGHRA and CDR2 YSYEKL. V was pared by 8 bases and J by 0 bases, with 11 bases between. This CDR3 is built from 13 residues. The CDR3 loop reads CASRSDSSYEQYF. The CDR3 DNA is TGCGCCAGCCGCTCGGACAGCTCCTACGAGCAGTACTTC.

This chain links TRBV10-3 with TRBJ1-2; possibly TRBD1 for D (5 bases). V was shortened by 0 bases and J by 4 bases, with 9 bases between the two germline ends. The CDR3 sequence is 14 residues long. CDR1 ENHRY and CDR2 SYGVKD come from the germline V gene. The CDR3 loop is CAISESNQGYGYTF. CDR3 bases: TGTGCCATCAGTGAGTCGAATCAGGGCTATGGCTACACCTTC.

The gene calls are TRBV7-3 and TRBJ2-5; 10 positions agree with TRBD2. The CDR3 extends over 15 amino acids. Trimming cost V 1 base and J 4 bases; bases outside gene matches: 3. The germline V gene has CDR1 SGHTA and CDR2 FQGTGA. The CDR3 loop reads CASSLRAGGPETQYF. DNA for the CDR3: TGTGCCAGCAGCTTAAGAGCGGGAGGGCCAGAGACCCAGTACTTC. Using reference TRBV7-3 and TRBJ2-5 for the parts outside the CDR3, the full variable domain is GAGVSQTPSNKVTEKGKYVELRCDPISGHTALYWYRQSLGQGPEFLIYFQGTGAADDSGLPNDRFFAVRPEGSVSTLKIQRTERGDSAVYLCASSLRAGGPETQYFGPGTRLLVL.

The genes are TRBV11-2 and TRBJ2-3, with D perhaps matching TRBD1 (6 bases). Germline V gene lookup returns CDR1 SGHAT and CDR2 FQNNGV. V was trimmed by 1 base and J by 0 bases, leaving 14 bases between them. This CDR3 region has 17 residues. CDR3 coding DNA: TGTGCCAGCAGCTTAGTGGGGGCAGGGGTGAGCACAGATACGCAGTATTTT. This codes for CASSLVGAGVSTDTQYF. Variable domain in full (rest from reference TRBV11-2 and TRBJ2-3): EAGVAQSPRYKIIEKRQSVAFWCNPISGHATLYWYQQILGQGPKLLIQFQNNGVVDDSQLPKDRFSAERLKGVDSTLKIQPAKLEDSAVYLCASSLVGAGVSTDTQYFGPGTRLTVL.

This sequence joins TRBV6-1 and TRBJ2-5; D is uncertain. The CDR3 extends over 14 amino acids. V was clipped by 0 bases and J by 3 bases, with 8 bases between them. The V gene's germline CDR1 is MNHNS and CDR2 SASEGT. This CDR3 reads CASSEAPTEETQYF. For the CDR3, the DNA is TGTGCCAGCAGTGAAGCGCCAACAGAAGAGACCCAGTACTTC.

Points on this clone: Its ends do not fully match the called genes, so a read error is possible. The chain has TRBV27 and TRBJ1-1, with a weak D call TRBD1 (6 bases). The CDR3 runs 15 residues. CDR1 is MNHEY, CDR2 SMNVEV, per germline (reference sequence). In DNA, the CDR3 is TGTGCCACCAGTTTGGCGTCGGGACAGAACACTGAAGCTTTCTTT. This gives the protein CATSLASGQNTEAFF.

The V call is TRBV2, the J call TRBJ2-7, with 8 bases that match TRBD1. Germline V gives CDR1 SNHLY, CDR2 FYNNEI. Trimming cost V 5 bases and J 5 bases; bases outside gene matches: 11. This CDR3 region has 15 residues. The CDR3 DNA follows: TGTGCCAGCAGTCGCGGACAGGGTAGGAGGAACGAGCAGTACTTC. The encoded protein is CASSRGQGRRNEQYF.

This clone was detected only once. This chain uses TRBV9 with TRBJ2-7; D might be TRBD2 (6 bases). CDR3 size: 15 residues. The germline V and J ends were trimmed by 3 bases and 2 bases, with 15 bases remaining between them. Per the germline V gene, CDR1 is SGDLS and CDR2 is YYNGEE. In DNA form, the CDR3 reads TGTGCCAGCAGCGCCTCCGGGGGAAAACCCTACGAGCAGTACTTC. Translation: CASSASGGKPYEQYF.

This rearrangement joins TRBV2 to TRBJ2-7, with 8 bases lining up with TRBD2. J lost 0 bases, V lost 3 bases, and 4 bases had no gene match. Germline lookup yields CDR1 SNHLY and CDR2 FYNNEI. The CDR3 spans 15 residues. CDR3 sequence (DNA): TGTGCCAGCAGTGACGGGGGGGTAAGCTCCTACGAGCAGTACTTC. Residues: CASSDGGVSSYEQYF.

The chain carries TRBV29-1 and TRBJ1-5; D is ambiguous. CDR3 length: 12 residues. CDR1 and CDR2 from the germline V gene are SQVTM and ANQGSEA. V was cut by 7 bases and J by 10 bases, with 17 bases left in between. CDR3 amino acids: CSALSEAPPQHF. In nucleotides, the CDR3 is TGCAGCGCCTTATCCGAGGCCCCTCCCCAGCATTTT.

The chain joins TRBV6-1 to TRBJ1-4, with 9 bases identical to TRBD1. This CDR3 is built from 15 residues. V trimming: 6 bases; J trimming: 7 bases; junction bases outside the gene matches: 9. Germline-derived CDR1 and CDR2 are MNHNS and SASEGT. The CDR3 is CASSPGTGSFEKLFF. The CDR3, as DNA: TGTGCCAGCAGCCCCGGGACAGGGTCCTTTGAAAAACTGTTTTTT.

The chain couples TRBV5-1 to TRBJ2-7, with D tentatively TRBD2 (6 bases). V was pared by 3 bases and J by 1 base, with 17 bases between. The length of the CDR3 is 16 residues. Germline lookup yields CDR1 SGHRS and CDR2 YFSETQ. Written as DNA, the CDR3 is TGCGCCAGCAGCTGGAACCCAAGCGGGCAGTCCTACGAGCAGTACTTC. Its protein is CASSWNPSGQSYEQYF.

In its sample, this clone was seen once. The chain couples TRBV28 to TRBJ2-1; the match to TRBD2 covers 13 bases. The CDR3 is 17 amino acids. The ends lost 0 bases at V and 9 bases at J; junction bases unmatched: 8. CDR1 MDHEN and CDR2 SYDVKM come from the germline V gene. Here the CDR3 reads CASSLWELAGGPGEQFF. DNA for the CDR3: TGTGCCAGCAGTTTATGGGAACTAGCGGGAGGGCCCGGTGAGCAGTTCTTC.

The table lists this clone with a count of one. The V call is TRBV2, the J call TRBJ2-5; the match to TRBD2 covers 8 bases. This CDR3 has 18 residues. Trimming took 7 bases from V and 1 from J; bases not matched to a gene: 17. Germline V CDR1 and CDR2: SNHLY, FYNNEI. CDR3 nucleotides: TGTGCCAGCAATGGGGCTTGGAAAAGCGGGAGTGTCCAAGAGACCCAGTACTTC. This codes for CASNGAWKSGSVQETQYF. Supplemented by reference TRBV2 and TRBJ2-5, the full variable domain reads EPEVTQTPSHQVTQMGQEVILRCVPISNHLYFYWYRQILGQKVEFLVSFYNNEISEKSEIFDDQFSVERPDGSNFTLKIRSTKLEDSAMYFCASNGAWKSGSVQETQYFGPGTRLLVL.

The V gene is TRBV29-1, the J gene TRBJ2-3; 8 nucleotides align to TRBD1. The germline V gene encodes CDR1 SQVTM and CDR2 ANQGSEA. V lost 4 bases to trimming and J lost 3 bases; unmatched junction nucleotides: 6. There are 14 residues in the CDR3. CDR3 protein: CSVVNRGLTDTQYF. CDR3 nucleotide sequence: TGCAGCGTTGTTAACAGGGGGTTAACAGATACGCAGTATTTT.

This clone occurred a few times. V usage is TRBV5-6 and J usage is TRBJ2-1, with TRBD2 matching 11 bases. CDR1 SGHDT and CDR2 YYEEEE come from the germline V gene. With V trimmed by 1 base and J by 9 bases, 6 bases remained unmatched. The CDR3 loop spans 15 amino acids. CDR3: CASSLTSGSMGEQFF. For the CDR3, the DNA is TGTGCCAGCAGCTTGACTAGCGGGAGTATGGGTGAGCAGTTCTTC.